This TCR beta chain derives from a study of PD-L1 blockade in urothelial cancer. Study-level background: Investigators checked blood 3 weeks (second dose) and 6 weeks after treatment start.

CDR1 is MNHEY, CDR2 SMNVEV, per germline (reference sequence). The CDR3 has 16 amino acids. The ends were cut back, 2 bases at V and 0 bases at J, with 11 bases in the middle. Using immunoSEQ multiplex PCR, the repertoire was profiled, and TCRdb retains in-frame clones only, with some absent. The sample holds about 29,000 clones, around nine tenths seen once. The sequence was collected from a middle-aged man with urothelial cancer. The chain carries TRBV27 and TRBJ2-1; a possible D gene is TRBD2 (7 bases). The sample was PBMCs, taken around atezolizumab (anti-PD-L1) treatment. The CDR3 DNA is TGTGCCAGCAGTTTAGGGGGGGCCTCCTCCTACAATGAGCAGTTCTTC. Its protein is CASSLGGASSYNEQFF.